This T cell receptor (beta chain) was sequenced in a study of early T cells in non-severe SARS-CoV-2 infection. This CDR3 has 14 residues. Germline CDR1 LGHNT, CDR2 FRNRAP. Trimming took 5 bases from V and 7 from J; bases not matched to a gene: 8. The library protocol tagged individual cDNA molecules with unique molecular identifiers. One entry per CDR3 protein, called by TCRdb with MiXCR from the 5' RACE reads. The sample consists of 100,000 or so distinct CDR3 sequences, around 13% of them appearing once. This clonotype has more than one count but fewer than ten. This TCR was recovered from an adult who was a healthcare worker with PCR-confirmed SARS-CoV-2 infection or an uninfected control (not recorded which). The V and J genes are TRBV12-5 and TRBJ1-2; 9 bases align to TRBD1. Sequencing was carried out using whole blood. The CDR3 DNA sequence: TGTGCTAGTGGTCTCCCCGGGACAGGGTCTGGCTACACCTTC. Translated: CASGLPGTGSGYTF.